Here is one T cell receptor (beta chain) with its context. Antigen: not known. The CDR3 contains 16 residues. V lost 4 bases and J 4 bases, leaving 18 bases between the germline ends. The V gene's germline CDR1 is SGHAT and CDR2 FQNNGV. Sorted populations comprised CD4+ and CD8+ T cells obtained from PBMCs. This specimen comes from a study of CD8+ T cells in alopecia areata. Extracted RNA was reverse transcribed, and the resulting cDNA served as sequencing template. Measured with immunoSEQ multiplex PCR; TCRdb has only the in-frame clones, and not every one. The sample has about 110,000 clones; 59% are singletons. Regarding the study as a whole: In lesional scalp, particularly from alopecia totalis/universalis, clonality was higher than in normal scalp. Compared with mice, patients displayed less clear TCR sharing, possibly for HLA-related reasons.

Material for sequencing was CD8+ T cells sorted from blood. The V gene is TRBV11-2, the J gene TRBJ2-3; D is uncertain. The source of this sequence is a human donor in good health. CDR3 region: CASSSAFVTRPDTQYF. In nucleotides, the CDR3 is TGTGCCAGCAGCTCCGCCTTTGTAACCAGGCCAGATACGCAGTATTTT. Together with reference TRBV11-2 and TRBJ2-3, the CDR3 gives the full variable domain: EAGVAQSPRYKIIEKRQSVAFWCNPISGHATLYWYQQILGQGPKLLIQFQNNGVVDDSQLPKDRFSAERLKGVDSTLKIQPAKLEDSAVYLCASSSAFVTRPDTQYFGPGTRLTVL.